The 23 T cell receptor beta chains below all came from one sample that was sequenced in a study of T cells expressing NK-cell markers. Reanalyzing the 5' RACE reads, TCRdb keeps one entry per CDR3 protein, without DNA. Its table lists around 380,000 distinct CDR3 sequences. The material sequenced was blood T cells: a sorted CD56 or NKG2C T cell subset, CD4+ or CD8+ T cells, or bulk PBMC T cells (not recorded which). The receptors here all came from a woman in her fifties or sixties in good health.

J is TRBJ1-1 and V is TRBV15; TCRdb returns TRBD1, unconfirmable since there is no DNA. The CDR3 has 15 amino acids. Germline V CDR1 and CDR2: LNHNV, YYDKDF (reference sequence). CDR3 residues: CATSRDLGRGTEAFF.

The rearrangement uses TRBV2 and TRBJ2-3; TCRdb gives TRBD2 as the D gene, but with no DNA this cannot be confirmed. The CDR3 extends over 14 amino acids. The germline gives CDR1 SNHLY, CDR2 FYNNEI. CDR3: CASMGPQRADTQYF.

The chain employs TRBV7-9 and TRBJ2-2; the D gene TCRdb calls, TRBD2, cannot be checked with no DNA. The CDR3 is made up of 15 amino acids. Germline V gene sequence: CDR1 SEHNR, CDR2 FQNEAQ (reference sequence). The CDR3 loop is CASSYPGLLTGELFF. Variable domain in full (rest from reference TRBV7-9 and TRBJ2-2): DTGVSQNPRHKITKRGQNVTFRCDPISEHNRLYWYRQTLGQGPEFLTYFQNEAQLEKSRLLSDRFSAERPKGSFSTLEIQRTEQGDSAMYLCASSYPGLLTGELFFGEGSRLTVL.

The chain uses TRBV4-1 and TRBJ1-1; the TCRdb call, TRBD1, lacks DNA for checking. The CDR3 is 16 residues long. Germline V gene sequence: CDR1 MGHRA, CDR2 YSYEKL. The CDR3 spells CASSQDWYRADTEAFF.

This chain joins TRBV12-3 or TRBV12-4 and TRBJ1-2; the D call of TRBD1 rests on TCRdb alone, since no DNA is present to check it. The CDR3 is made up of 14 amino acids. This chain's CDR3 is CASRTTGDNYGYTF.

The V gene is TRBV5-1, the J gene TRBJ1-3. The CDR3 totals 16 residues. CDR1 and CDR2 (germline): SGHRS, YFSETQ. The chain's CDR3 is CASSLAGRRSGNTIYF.

This chain links TRBV5-1 with TRBJ2-2. The CDR3 consists of 15 residues. CDR1 is SGHRS and CDR2 is YFSETQ in the germline V gene. The CDR3 sequence: CASFALELNTGELFF.

The chain combines TRBV19 with TRBJ2-7. The CDR3 length is 13 residues. Germline CDR1 is LNHDA and CDR2 is SQIVND (reference sequence). This chain's CDR3 is CASCQDPSYEQYF.

V and J are TRBV5-1 and TRBJ2-1; TCRdb's D call of TRBD2 is untestable without DNA. The CDR3 loop spans 11 amino acids. Germline assignment: CDR1 SGHRS and CDR2 YFSETQ. The CDR3 protein is CASKLAWEQFF.

The J gene is TRBJ2-3, the V gene TRBV3-1; the D gene TCRdb calls, TRBD1, cannot be checked with no DNA. The CDR3 runs to 15 residues. CDR1 and CDR2 (germline): LGHDT, YNNKEL (reference sequence). This CDR3 reads CASSQVRGETDTQYF.

This chain joins TRBV4-1 and TRBJ2-1; TCRdb proposes TRBD1, but this gene call is untestable without DNA. The CDR3 extends over 14 amino acids. Per germline, CDR1 MGHRA and CDR2 YSYEKL. The CDR3 loop is CASSSPIHDRVQFF.

V gene TRBV15 combines with J gene TRBJ2-1; the D call of TRBD2 rests on TCRdb alone, since no DNA is present to check it. Germline CDR1 and CDR2: LNHNV and YYDKDF (reference sequence). CDR3 size: 17 residues. CDR3 residues: CATSRPGTSGAYNEQFF.

V and J are TRBV14 and TRBJ1-4; TCRdb selects TRBD1, and the lack of DNA leaves this call unchecked. The germline CDR1 and CDR2 sequences are SGHDN and FVKESK. This CDR3 spans 15 amino acids. The CDR3 spells CASSQDRGRGEKLFF.

The chain recombines TRBV28 with TRBJ2-7; TCRdb proposes TRBD1, but this gene call is untestable without DNA. Germline loops: CDR1 MDHEN, CDR2 SYDVKM. The CDR3 has 18 amino acids. CDR3 sequence reads: CASSFPPRQGSRRYEQYF.

The J gene is TRBJ2-7, the V gene TRBV29-1. This CDR3 has 14 residues. Germline CDR1 and CDR2: SQVTM and ANQGSEA. CDR3 sequence reads: CSVEEDFPPYEQYF.

The genes are TRBV3-1 and TRBJ2-2. This CDR3 is 16 amino acids long. Germline CDR1 is LGHDT and CDR2 is YNNKEL (reference sequence). CDR3 sequence: CASSQRFARNTGELFF. The full variable domain, with the rest looked up from reference TRBV3-1 and TRBJ2-2, is DTAVSQTPKYLVTQMGNDKSIKCEQNLGHDTMYWYKQDSKKFLKIMFSYNNKELIINETVPNRFSPKSPDKAHLNLHINSLELGDSAVYFCASSQRFARNTGELFFGEGSRLTVL.

J is TRBJ1-5 and V is TRBV19. This CDR3 has 12 residues. Germline CDR1 LNHDA, CDR2 SQIVND (reference sequence). CDR3 region: CASRRGNQPQHF.

The genes are TRBV27 and TRBJ2-5; the TRBD1 assignment by TCRdb is unverifiable without DNA. Germline CDR1 is MNHEY and CDR2 is SMNVEV (reference sequence). There are 14 residues in the CDR3. CDR3 residues: CASRGPWPAETQYF.

This chain uses TRBV12-3 or TRBV12-4 with TRBJ2-3; checking the TCRdb D call of TRBD2 is not possible without DNA. The CDR3 runs 17 residues. Here the CDR3 reads CASCCMDSASPTDTQYF.

The chain has TRBV6-5 and TRBJ2-5; the D call from TCRdb, TRBD2, cannot be confirmed without DNA. The V gene's germline CDR1 is MNHEY and CDR2 SVGAGI. The CDR3 has 17 amino acids. This chain's CDR3 is CASSSYWGRDIQETQYF.

The chain is built from TRBV5-1 and TRBJ2-7; TCRdb's D call, TRBD2, is unchecked because there is no DNA. The CDR3 runs 14 residues. Germline lookup yields CDR1 SGHRS and CDR2 YFSETQ. Here the CDR3 reads CASSPGLAGYEQYF. The full variable domain, rest sourced from reference TRBV5-1 and TRBJ2-7, is KAGVTQTPRYLIKTRGQQVTLSCSPISGHRSVSWYQQTPGQGLQFLFEYFSETQRNKGNFPGRFSGRQFSNSRSEMNVSTLELGDSALYLCASSPGLAGYEQYFGPGTRLTVT.

The V call is TRBV4-1, the J call TRBJ2-3; TCRdb outputs TRBD2, but without DNA this stays unchecked. The CDR3 contains 16 residues. Germline V CDR1 and CDR2: MGHRA, YSYEKL. The CDR3 sequence: CASSQQLAGPTDTQYF.

This CDR3 is CASSPVRASSNTGELFF. This rearrangement joins TRBV5-5 to TRBJ2-2; lacking DNA, the TRBD2 call made by TCRdb goes unchecked. Germline values: CDR1 SGHKS, CDR2 YYEKEE (reference sequence). The CDR3 contains 17 residues.